This is a list of T cell receptor beta chains from one sample in a study of control samples from healthy donors and cancer patients. Generated by immunoSEQ multiplex PCR, the TCRdb table keeps only in-frame clones and is missing some. This sample has 200,000 or so clones, with 85% to 95% found just once. The sequencing sample was made of blood. The receptors shown here come from a man aged 50 or older in good health. Each CDR3 is given with its conserved first and last residue. A D gene is named only where the DNA matches it firmly. Only some rows state a clone size, as once, few, many or a class for expanded clones.

clone_size	d_call	v_call	j_call	cdr3_aa	cdr3_nt
.	.	TRBV6-1	TRBJ2-2	CASSEQPNTGELFF	TGTGCCAGCAGTGAACAACCGAACACCGGGGAGCTGTTTTTT
few	.	TRBV28	TRBJ2-7	CASSLDSSYEQYF	TGTGCCAGCAGTCTGGACAGTTCCTACGAGCAGTACTTC
.	.	TRBV11-3	TRBJ2-3	CASSLGDTSTDTQYF	TGTGCCAGCAGCCTAGGGGATACTAGCACAGATACGCAGTATTTT
.	TRBD1	TRBV4-2	TRBJ2-3	CASSHPGGTGGVTDTQYF	TGTGCCAGCAGCCATCCTGGGGGGACAGGGGGAGTCACAGATACGCAGTATTTT
.	TRBD1	TRBV10-3	TRBJ1-5	CASRDRERQPQHF	TGTGCCTCACGGGACAGGGAGCGTCAGCCCCAGCATTTT
.	TRBD1	TRBV6-5	TRBJ1-4	CASSTTGTGGEKLFF	TGTGCCAGCAGCACTACGGGGACAGGAGGGGAAAAACTGTTTTTT
.	TRBD1	TRBV28	TRBJ1-6	CASYAADRGNSPLHF	TGTGCCAGCTACGCCGCAGACAGGGGTAATTCACCCCTCCACTTT
.	.	TRBV5-1	TRBJ2-3	CASSLGESTDTQYF	TGCGCCAGCAGCCTAGGGGAAAGCACAGATACGCAGTATTTT
.	.	TRBV7-3	TRBJ2-2	CASSSRMGGELFF	TGTGCCAGCAGCTCACGGATGGGCGGGGAGCTGTTTTTT
.	TRBD2	TRBV9	TRBJ2-2	CASSKRGYTGELFF	TGTGCCAGCAGTAAGCGGGGCTACACCGGGGAGCTGTTTTTT
.	.	TRBV7-2	TRBJ2-3	CASSLAASTDTQYF	TGTGCCAGCAGCTTAGCAGCTAGCACAGATACGCAGTATTTT
.	.	TRBV5-1	TRBJ2-6	CASSLAGAIAGANVLTF	TGCGCCAGCAGCTTGGCAGGGGCTATAGCTGGGGCCAACGTCCTGACTTTC
.	.	TRBV24-1	TRBJ1-2	CATSDHYGYTF	TGTGCCACCAGTGATCACTATGGCTACACCTTC
.	.	TRBV28	TRBJ1-2	CASRIGISYGYTF	TGTGCCAGCAGAATTGGGATCAGCTATGGCTACACCTTC
.	.	TRBV30	TRBJ1-3	CAWSPGQFSGNTIYF	TGTGCCTGGAGTCCCGGACAGTTCTCTGGAAACACCATATATTTT
.	.	TRBV28	TRBJ2-7	CASSNLDSPYEQYF	TGTGCCAGCAGTAATTTGGACAGTCCCTACGAGCAGTACTTC
few	.	TRBV11-3	TRBJ2-7	CASSGRGSYEQYF	TGTGCCAGCAGCGGGAGGGGGTCCTACGAGCAGTACTTC
.	TRBD1	TRBV30	TRBJ1-3	CAWTGGGNTIYF	TGTGCCTGGACAGGGGGGGGAAACACCATATATTTT
.	.	TRBV2	TRBJ1-1	CASKTVDPMNTEAFF	TGTGCCAGCAAGACCGTTGATCCAATGAACACTGAAGCTTTCTTT
.	TRBD2	TRBV5-1	TRBJ2-1	CARGSGGGYRGEQFF	TGCGCCCGCGGAAGCGGGGGGGGATATAGAGGGGAGCAGTTCTTC
.	TRBD1	TRBV28	TRBJ1-5	CASFTRQGGNQPQHF	TGTGCCAGCTTTACTCGACAGGGTGGAAATCAGCCCCAGCATTTT
.	.	TRBV6-6	TRBJ1-2	CASSTGSGYTF	TGTGCCAGCAGTACCGGGTCGGGCTACACCTTC
.	.	TRBV18	TRBJ2-6	CASSPYSGTGANVLTF	TGTGCCAGCTCACCATATTCCGGTACTGGGGCCAACGTCCTGACTTTC
.	.	TRBV28	TRBJ1-2	CASSFPRRNGYTF	TGTGCCAGCAGTTTCCCAAGGAGAAATGGCTACACCTTC
.	TRBD1	TRBV7-8	TRBJ2-2	CASSYKPTGITGELFF	TGTGCCAGCAGCTACAAACCGACAGGGATCACCGGGGAGCTGTTTTTT
.	.	TRBV24-1	TRBJ2-1	CATSDPGRSGLNEQFF	TGTGCCACCAGTGATCCAGGGCGATCGGGTTTGAATGAGCAGTTCTTC
.	.	TRBV10-3	TRBJ2-2	CAISESMPNTGELFF	TGTGCCATCAGTGAGTCGATGCCGAACACCGGGGAGCTGTTTTTT
few	.	TRBV10-3	TRBJ1-1	CAIRGPNTEAFF	TGTGCCATCAGGGGGCCGAACACTGAAGCTTTCTTT
.	.	TRBV5-1	TRBJ1-2	CASSLGQFYGYTF	TGCGCCAGCAGCTTGGGACAGTTCTATGGCTACACCTTC
.	.	TRBV5-5	TRBJ2-5	CASSLWGRETQYF	TGTGCCAGCAGCCTCTGGGGGAGAGAGACCCAGTACTTC
.	.	TRBV18	TRBJ1-3	CASSPPGSLLSGNTIYF	TGTGCCAGCTCACCCCCGGGCAGCCTTCTCTCTGGAAACACCATATATTTT
.	.	TRBV2	TRBJ2-6	CASHRDSGANVLTF	TGTGCCAGCCACAGGGACTCTGGGGCCAACGTCCTGACTTTC
.	TRBD1	TRBV7-2	TRBJ1-1	CASSSRPGTAAEAFF	TGTGCCAGCAGCAGCCGACCCGGGACAGCGGCTGAAGCTTTCTTT
.	.	TRBV19	TRBJ1-2	CASSIRAQGPSGYTF	TGTGCCAGTAGTATCAGGGCCCAGGGGCCTTCGGGCTACACCTTC
.	.	TRBV2	TRBJ1-1	CASRSLDGGTEAFF	TGTGCCAGCAGGTCCCTGGACGGTGGCACTGAAGCTTTCTTT
.	TRBD2	TRBV5-1	TRBJ2-3	CASSFGAGGQDTQYF	TGCGCCAGCAGCTTCGGGGCGGGGGGACAAGATACGCAGTATTTT
.	.	TRBV5-6	TRBJ1-2	CASSSEGVSTF	TGTGCCAGCAGCTCGGAGGGAGTTTCCACCTTC
.	.	TRBV19	TRBJ1-2	CASKPRAGNYGYTF	TGTGCCAGTAAGCCGAGGGCGGGGAACTATGGCTACACCTTC
.	TRBD1	TRBV5-1	TRBJ2-3	CASSRPTGTGRTDTQYF	TGCGCCAGCAGCCGACCTACCGGGACAGGGAGGACAGATACGCAGTATTTT
once	.	TRBV29-1	TRBJ1-1	CSVGTGPQAFF	TGCAGCGTTGGAACAGGGCCCCAAGCTTTCTTT
.	.	TRBV19	TRBJ1-1	CASSIADTGGEAFF	TGTGCCAGTAGTATCGCAGATACGGGAGGTGAAGCTTTCTTT
.	TRBD2	TRBV11-2	TRBJ2-2	CASSFRSASGANTGELFF	TGTGCCAGCAGCTTCCGGTCGGCTAGCGGGGCAAACACCGGGGAGCTGTTTTTT
.	TRBD1	TRBV27	TRBJ1-3	CASSLRGQGNTIYF	TGTGCCAGCAGCCTGAGGGGGCAGGGAAACACCATATATTTT
few	TRBD1	TRBV15	TRBJ1-2	CATSDPGQGHYGYTF	TGTGCCACCAGCGACCCGGGACAGGGCCACTATGGCTACACCTTC
.	TRBD1	TRBV5-6	TRBJ1-3	CASSSNYRGDTIYF	TGTGCCAGCAGCTCCAACTACAGGGGTGACACCATATATTTT
.	.	TRBV29-1	TRBJ2-3	CSVGLDSTDTQYF	TGCAGCGTTGGACTAGACAGCACAGATACGCAGTATTTT
.	TRBD1	TRBV5-5	TRBJ1-4	CASSLLTGTEYEKLFF	TGTGCCAGCAGCTTGCTTACGGGGACAGAATATGAAAAACTGTTTTTT
.	.	TRBV19	TRBJ1-3	CASKKGENTIYF	TGTGCCAGTAAGAAGGGGGAAAACACCATATATTTT
.	.	TRBV5-4	TRBJ2-5	CASSLELAGDQTQYF	TGTGCCAGCAGCTTGGAGCTAGCAGGGGACCAGACCCAGTACTTC
once	.	TRBV5-1	TRBJ2-1	CASSFVGERNEQFF	TGCGCCAGCAGCTTCGTTGGGGAAAGGAATGAGCAGTTCTTC
.	TRBD1	TRBV13	TRBJ2-2	CASSFTGGRNTGELFF	TGTGCCAGCAGCTTTACAGGGGGCCGGAACACCGGGGAGCTGTTTTTT
.	.	TRBV6-5	TRBJ2-7	CASSPRGTSYEQYF	TGTGCCAGCAGTCCTCGAGGCACCTCCTACGAGCAGTACTTC